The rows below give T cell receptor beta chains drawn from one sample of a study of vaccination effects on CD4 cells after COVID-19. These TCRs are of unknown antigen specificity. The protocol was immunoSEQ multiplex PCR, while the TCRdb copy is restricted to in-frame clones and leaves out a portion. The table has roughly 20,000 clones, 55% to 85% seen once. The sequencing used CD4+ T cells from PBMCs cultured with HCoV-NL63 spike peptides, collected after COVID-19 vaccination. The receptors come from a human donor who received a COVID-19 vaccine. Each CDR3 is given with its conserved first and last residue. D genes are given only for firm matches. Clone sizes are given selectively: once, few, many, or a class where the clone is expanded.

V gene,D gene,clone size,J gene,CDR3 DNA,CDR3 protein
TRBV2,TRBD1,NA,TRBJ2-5,TGTGCCAGCCGGACAGGGGGCCAAGAGACCCAGTACTTC,CASRTGGQETQYF
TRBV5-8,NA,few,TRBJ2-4,TGTGCCAGCAGCTTGGGTAGAGGCCGGGGTCGGAACATTCAGTACTTC,CASSLGRGRGRNIQYF
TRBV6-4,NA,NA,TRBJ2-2,TGTGCCAGCAGTCCTACGGATACCGGGGAGCTGTTTTTT,CASSPTDTGELFF
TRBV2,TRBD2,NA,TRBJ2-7,TGTGCCAGCACCCCGGGCGGGGGGATCTACGAGCAGTACTTC,CASTPGGGIYEQYF
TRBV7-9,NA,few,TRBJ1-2,TGTGCCAGCAGTCGGTGGGGAAGTGTTGACTACACCTTC,CASSRWGSVDYTF
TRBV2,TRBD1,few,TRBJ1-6,TGTGCCAGCAGTGAATCCGAGGACAGGCCTTCACCCCTCCACTTT,CASSESEDRPSPLHF
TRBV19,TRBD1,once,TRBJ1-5,TGTGCCAGTAGTATAAGGACAGGCTATAGCAATCAGCCCCAGCATTTT,CASSIRTGYSNQPQHF
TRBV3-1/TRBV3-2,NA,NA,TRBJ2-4,TGTGCCAGCAGCCCCTGGGCTGAGTATGGCAAAAACATTCAGTACTTC,CASSPWAEYGKNIQYF
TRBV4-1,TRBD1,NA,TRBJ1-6,TGCGCCAGCAGCCAAGATCACAGGGGGGGTTCACCCCTCCACTTT,CASSQDHRGGSPLHF
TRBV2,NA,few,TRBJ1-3,TGTGCCAGCAGTGAAATAGAGACAGCCTCTGGAAACACCATATATTTT,CASSEIETASGNTIYF
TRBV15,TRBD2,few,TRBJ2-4,TGTGCCACCAGCAGAGATGTGGGAGCGGGAGGGAACATTCAGTACTTC,CATSRDVGAGGNIQYF
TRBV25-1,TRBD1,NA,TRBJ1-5,TGTGCCAGCGCAGGACAGGGCGCCTTCAATCAGCCCCAGCATTTT,CASAGQGAFNQPQHF
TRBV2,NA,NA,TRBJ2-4,TGTGCCAGCAGTGAAAGTGGCAGGGGCGCAGTTCAGTACTTC,CASSESGRGAVQYF
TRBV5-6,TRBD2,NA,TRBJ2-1,TGTGCCAGCAGCCCCGGGACTAGCGGGAGGTTCGATGAGCAGTTCTTC,CASSPGTSGRFDEQFF
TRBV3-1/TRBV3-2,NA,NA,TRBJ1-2,TGTGCCAGCAGTGGAGGGACTATTACTAACTATGGCTACACCTTC,CASSGGTITNYGYTF
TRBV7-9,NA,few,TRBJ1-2,TGTGCCAGCAGCCTCGGATCGGTGCGGTCCTATGGCTACACCTTC,CASSLGSVRSYGYTF
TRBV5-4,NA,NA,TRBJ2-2,TGTGCCAGCAGCTTTTTGAGAGGCCGGGGAACCGGGGAGCTGTTTTTT,CASSFLRGRGTGELFF
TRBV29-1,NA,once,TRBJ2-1,TGCAGCGTTACCAAGGGACACCAGTCATACAATGAGCAGTTCTTC,CSVTKGHQSYNEQFF
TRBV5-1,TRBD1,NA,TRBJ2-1,TGCGCCAGCAGCTTGGGGGGACAGGTCCGTAATGAGCAGTTCTTC,CASSLGGQVRNEQFF
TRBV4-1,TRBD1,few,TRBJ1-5,TGCGCCAGCAGCCAAGACCCTAAGACAGGGCTGGATCAGCCCCAGCATTTT,CASSQDPKTGLDQPQHF
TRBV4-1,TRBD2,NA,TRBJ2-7,TGCGCCAGCAGCCAAGAACTAGCGGGGGGGAGAGCGCAGTACTTC,CASSQELAGGRAQYF
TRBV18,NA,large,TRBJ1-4,TGTGCCAGCTCACCAAGACGGACAACTAATGAAAAACTGTTTTTT,CASSPRRTTNEKLFF
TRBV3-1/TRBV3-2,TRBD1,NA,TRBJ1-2,TGTGCCAGCAGCCAAGATACTGTGGGACAGGGGGGGTTTGGCTATGGCTACACCTTC,CASSQDTVGQGGFGYGYTF
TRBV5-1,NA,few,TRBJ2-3,TGCGCCAGCAGCTTGGGGGGAGGTCCCACAGATACGCAGTATTTT,CASSLGGGPTDTQYF
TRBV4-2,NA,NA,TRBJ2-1,TGTGCCAGCAGCCAGAGGACACAAACCTACAATGAGCAGTTCTTC,CASSQRTQTYNEQFF